These 14 T cell receptor beta chains came from one sample sequenced in a study of identical twins. TCRdb called the 5' RACE reads again in MiXCR, with one record for every CDR3 protein. The sample lists 230,000 or so distinct CDR3 sequences; about 8% were seen once. These data were also reused for a study on yellow fever vaccine responses in identical twins.

Sequencing was done on a sample of CD8+ T cells sorted from blood. These receptors came from a woman under 30 in good health.

In its sample, this clonotype was seen many times. The V and J genes are TRBV20-1 and TRBJ2-1, with TRBD2 matching 9 bases. The CDR3 has 14 amino acids. From germline, CDR1 is DFQATT and CDR2 SNEGSKA (reference sequence). The CDR3 DNA reads as TGCAGCGGAGGAGCGGGAGGCGACTACAATGAGCAGTTCTTC. This codes for CSGGAGGDYNEQFF.

This chain links TRBV14 with TRBJ2-7; D might be TRBD1 (6 bases). The CDR3 is made up of 15 amino acids. The V end was cut by 3 bases, the J end by 0 bases, with 12 bases between. Germline V gene sequence: CDR1 SGHDN, CDR2 FVKESK. This chain's CDR3 is CASSHWGPSSYEQYF. The CDR3 coding sequence is TGTGCCAGCAGCCACTGGGGGCCGAGCTCCTACGAGCAGTACTTC.

This clonotype was seen more than once but under ten times. The V gene is TRBV30, the J gene TRBJ2-2, with D perhaps matching TRBD1 (6 bases). The CDR3 spans 14 residues. Per germline, CDR1 GTSNPN and CDR2 SVGIG (reference sequence). Trimming removed 0 bases from V and 4 bases from J, with 9 bases in between. The DNA of the CDR3 is TGTGCCTGGAGTGTGTCCAGGGGCACCGGGGAGCTGTTTTTT. Its protein is CAWSVSRGTGELFF.

The table lists this clonotype with a few counts. This chain links TRBV27 with TRBJ2-1, with no clear D. Germline V gene sequence: CDR1 MNHEY, CDR2 SMNVEV (reference sequence). Deletions cut 1 base from V and 0 bases from J, with 7 bases between. This CDR3 region has 15 residues. CDR3 bases: TGTGCCAGCAGTTTATTAGAAAGCTCCTACAATGAGCAGTTCTTC. Encoded protein: CASSLLESSYNEQFF.

The CDR3 region has the DNA TGCAGTGCTAGCCCTTGGGGGCGTTATTACGAGCAGTACTTC. Amino acid sequence: CSASPWGRYYEQYF. The chain recombines TRBV20-1 with TRBJ2-7; a possible D gene is TRBD1 (6 bases). Between the trimmed V and J ends, which lost 3 bases and 4 bases, there was a span of 16 bases. Germline CDR1 and CDR2: DFQATT and SNEGSKA (reference sequence). The CDR3 extends over 14 amino acids.

This clonotype has a handful of counts. This sequence joins TRBV5-1 and TRBJ2-7; tentative D call: TRBD2 (5 bases). The germline V and J ends were trimmed by 3 bases and 5 bases, with 15 bases remaining between them. Germline values: CDR1 SGHRS, CDR2 YFSETQ. This CDR3 has 14 residues. In DNA, the CDR3 is TGCGCCAGCAGCTCCGGGATAGGGTACCACGAGCAGTACTTC. Translation: CASSSGIGYHEQYF. The full variable domain, completed using reference TRBV5-1 and TRBJ2-7, is KAGVTQTPRYLIKTRGQQVTLSCSPISGHRSVSWYQQTPGQGLQFLFEYFSETQRNKGNFPGRFSGRQFSNSRSEMNVSTLELGDSALYLCASSSGIGYHEQYFGPGTRLTVT.

In this sample, this clonotype turned up a few times. This chain uses TRBV12-3 or TRBV12-4 with TRBJ2-1, with TRBD2 as a possible D gene (5 bases). V was trimmed by 2 bases and J by 10 bases, leaving 12 bases between them. The CDR3 loop spans 13 amino acids. CDR3 DNA: TGTGCCAGCAGTTTAATCCGGGGAGACGAGCAGTTCTTC. Protein sequence: CASSLIRGDEQFF.

This clonotype turned up a few times. The chain employs TRBV3-1 and TRBJ2-1, with 7 bases aligning to TRBD1. J gave up 1 base and V 5 bases, and 5 bases lay outside the gene matches. Looked up from germline, CDR1 is LGHDT and CDR2 is YNNKEL (reference sequence). The CDR3 runs 15 residues. The CDR3 DNA follows: TGTGCCAGCAGCGGACAGGTTGAGTCCTACAATGAGCAGTTCTTC. It is translated as CASSGQVESYNEQFF.

This clonotype was observed a few times. The genes are TRBV25-1 and TRBJ2-7; a possible D gene is TRBD2 (5 bases). In germline, CDR1 is MGHDK, CDR2 SYGVNS. V gave up 4 bases and J gave up 1 base, with 20 bases separating them. The CDR3 is 17 residues long. The CDR3 is CASSVIIPASRSYEQYF. The CDR3 coding sequence is TGTGCCAGCAGTGTGATAATACCGGCTAGCCGATCCTACGAGCAGTACTTC.

This clonotype was picked up many times. The chain couples TRBV12-3 or TRBV12-4 to TRBJ1-5; 7 bases align to TRBD1. With 7 bases clipped from V and 4 bases from J, the junction kept 10 bases outside the gene matches. The CDR3 sequence is 15 residues long. The DNA of the CDR3 is TGTGCCAGCAACCGGGACAGTGGGGGAAATCAGCCCCAGCATTTT. As protein: CASNRDSGGNQPQHF.

This clonotype occurred many times. J is TRBJ1-1 and V is TRBV29-1, with D unclear. Germline loops: CDR1 SQVTM, CDR2 ANQGSEA. Trimming shortened V by 4 bases and J by 0 bases, and 6 bases separated the two germline ends. This CDR3 comprises 12 residues. The chain's CDR3 is CSVAYLNTEAFF. The CDR3 DNA sequence: TGCAGCGTTGCATACCTGAACACTGAAGCTTTCTTT.

In this sample, this clonotype turned up many times. CDR3 DNA: TGTGCCAGCAGCCAAGTTTGGGCGGGAGAAGAGACCCAGTACTTC. It specifies CASSQVWAGEETQYF. The rearrangement joins TRBV3-1 to TRBJ2-5; TRBD2 matches at 7 bases. Germline values: CDR1 LGHDT, CDR2 YNNKEL (reference sequence). The CDR3 extends over 15 amino acids. V lost 1 base to trimming and J lost 3 bases; unmatched junction nucleotides: 5.

As for this clonotype: A much larger clone is a single base away; this may be a read error. V and J are TRBV7-9 and TRBJ1-2; no clear D gene. CDR3 length: 16 amino acids. Per the germline V gene, CDR1 is SEHNR and CDR2 is FQNEAQ (reference sequence). This CDR3 reads CASSLSTGATNYGYAF. As DNA, the CDR3 is TGTGCCAGCAGCCTGAGCACTGGCGCGACGAACTATGGCTACGCCTTC.

This clonotype has ten or more counts. This chain links TRBV5-6 with TRBJ2-3; D call uncertain. Germline V lookup: CDR1 SGHDT, CDR2 YYEEEE. V was cut by 1 base and J by 4 bases, with 7 bases left in between. The CDR3 extends over 13 amino acids. The CDR3 loop reads CASSLTSSDTQYF. Here the CDR3 DNA reads TGTGCCAGCAGCTTGACCAGCTCAGATACGCAGTATTTT.